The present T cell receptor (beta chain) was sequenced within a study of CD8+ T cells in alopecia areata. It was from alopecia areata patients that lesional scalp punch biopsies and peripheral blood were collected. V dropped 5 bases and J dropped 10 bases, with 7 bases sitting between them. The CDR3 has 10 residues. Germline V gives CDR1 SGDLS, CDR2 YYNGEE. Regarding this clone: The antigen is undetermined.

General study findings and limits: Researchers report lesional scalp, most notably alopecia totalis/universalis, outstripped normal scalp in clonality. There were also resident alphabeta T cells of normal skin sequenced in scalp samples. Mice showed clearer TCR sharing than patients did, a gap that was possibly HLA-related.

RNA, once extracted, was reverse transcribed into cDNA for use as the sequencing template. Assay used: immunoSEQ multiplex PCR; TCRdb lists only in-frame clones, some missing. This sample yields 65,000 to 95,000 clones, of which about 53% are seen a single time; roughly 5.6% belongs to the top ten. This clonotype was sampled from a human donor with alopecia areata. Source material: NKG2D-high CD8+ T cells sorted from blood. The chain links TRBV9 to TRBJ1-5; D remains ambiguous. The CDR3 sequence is CASRGSPQHF. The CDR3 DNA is TGTGCCAGCAGGGGCTCACCCCAGCATTTT.